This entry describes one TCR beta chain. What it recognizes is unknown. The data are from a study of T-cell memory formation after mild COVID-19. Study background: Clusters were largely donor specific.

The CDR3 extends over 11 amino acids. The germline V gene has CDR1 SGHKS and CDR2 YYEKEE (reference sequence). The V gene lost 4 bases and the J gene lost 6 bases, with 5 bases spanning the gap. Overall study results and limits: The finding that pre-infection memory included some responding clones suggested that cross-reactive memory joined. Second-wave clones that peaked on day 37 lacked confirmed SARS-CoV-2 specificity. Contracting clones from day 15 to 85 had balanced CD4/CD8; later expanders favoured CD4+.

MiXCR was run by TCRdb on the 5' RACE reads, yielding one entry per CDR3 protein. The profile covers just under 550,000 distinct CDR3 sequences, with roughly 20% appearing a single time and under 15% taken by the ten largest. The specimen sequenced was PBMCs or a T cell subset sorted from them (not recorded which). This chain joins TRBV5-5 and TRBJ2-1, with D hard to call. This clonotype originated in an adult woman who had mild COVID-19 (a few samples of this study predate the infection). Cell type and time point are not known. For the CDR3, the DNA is TGTGCCAGCAGCCCTTTCAATGAGCAGTTCTTC. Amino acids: CASSPFNEQFF.